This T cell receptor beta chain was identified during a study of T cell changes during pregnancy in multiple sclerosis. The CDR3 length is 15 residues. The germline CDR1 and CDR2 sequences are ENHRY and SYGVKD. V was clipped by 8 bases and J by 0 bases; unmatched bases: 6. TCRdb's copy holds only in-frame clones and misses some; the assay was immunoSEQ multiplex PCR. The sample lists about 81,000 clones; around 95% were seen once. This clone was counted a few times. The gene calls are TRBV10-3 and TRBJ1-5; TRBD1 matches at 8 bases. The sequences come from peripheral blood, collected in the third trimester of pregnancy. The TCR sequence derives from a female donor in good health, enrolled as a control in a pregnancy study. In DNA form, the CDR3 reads TGTGCCATCGGGCAGGACAGGGATAGCAATCAGCCCCAGCATTTT. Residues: CAIGQDRDSNQPQHF.